This T cell receptor beta chain comes out of a study of T cells in Graves' hyperthyroidism and ophthalmopathy. Amplified regions were TCR beta CDR3 sequences from RNA transcripts. Primed by the HTBI set, a first-round RT-PCR was run on the TCR CDR3. A single record per CDR3 protein comes from TCRdb applying MiXCR to the multiplex PCR reads. The sample has over 700,000 distinct CDR3 sequences, around 38% seen once. From germline, CDR1 is MNHEY and CDR2 SVGAGI. The CDR3 sequence is 13 residues long. V lost 0 bases and J 5 bases, leaving 7 bases between the germline ends. Patients aged 18 to 65 had newly diagnosed hyperthyroidism lasting under 2 months.

J is TRBJ1-1 and V is TRBV6-5; D gene uncertain. Sequencing was performed on blood. The receptor's source is a man between 18 and 29 years old with Graves' hyperthyroidism. CDR3 coding DNA: TGTGCCAGCAGTTACTCGAGGAGGACTGAAGCTTTCTTT. Translated: CASSYSRRTEAFF.